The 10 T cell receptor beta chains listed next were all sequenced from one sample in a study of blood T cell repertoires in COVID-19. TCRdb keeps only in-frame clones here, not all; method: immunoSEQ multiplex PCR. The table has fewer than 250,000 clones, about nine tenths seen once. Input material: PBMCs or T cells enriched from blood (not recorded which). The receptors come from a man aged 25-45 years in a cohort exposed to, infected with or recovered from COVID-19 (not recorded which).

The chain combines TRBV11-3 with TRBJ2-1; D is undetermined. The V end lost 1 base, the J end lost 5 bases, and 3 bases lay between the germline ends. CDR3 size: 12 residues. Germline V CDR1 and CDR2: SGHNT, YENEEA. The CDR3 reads CASSLVNNEQFF. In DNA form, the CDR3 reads TGTGCCAGCAGCTTAGTCAACAATGAGCAGTTCTTC.

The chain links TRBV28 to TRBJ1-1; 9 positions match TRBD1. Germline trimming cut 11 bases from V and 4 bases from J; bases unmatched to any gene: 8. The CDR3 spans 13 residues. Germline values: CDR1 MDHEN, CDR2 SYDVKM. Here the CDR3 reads CAGSTGGGTEAFF. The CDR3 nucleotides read TGTGCCGGATCAACAGGGGGCGGCACTGAAGCTTTCTTT.

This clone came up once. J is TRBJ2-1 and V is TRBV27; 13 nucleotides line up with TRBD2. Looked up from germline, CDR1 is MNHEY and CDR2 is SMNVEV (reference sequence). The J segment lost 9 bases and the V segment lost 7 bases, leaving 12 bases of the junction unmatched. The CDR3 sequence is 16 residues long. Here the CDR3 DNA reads TGTGCCAGCAAGACCGTCGGGACTAGCGGGACTTTTGAGCAGTTCTTC. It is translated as CASKTVGTSGTFEQFF.

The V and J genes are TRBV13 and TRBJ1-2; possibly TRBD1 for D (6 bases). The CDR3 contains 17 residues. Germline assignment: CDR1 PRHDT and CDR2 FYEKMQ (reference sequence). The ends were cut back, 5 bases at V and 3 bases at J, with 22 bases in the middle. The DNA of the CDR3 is TGTGCCAGCAGCGCCTCGACCCGGACAGCTCTACACTATGGCTACACCTTC. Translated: CASSASTRTALHYGYTF.

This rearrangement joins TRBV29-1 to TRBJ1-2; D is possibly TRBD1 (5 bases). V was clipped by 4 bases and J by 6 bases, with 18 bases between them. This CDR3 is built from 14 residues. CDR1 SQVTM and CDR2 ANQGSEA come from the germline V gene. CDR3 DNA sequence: TGCAGCGTTGTGTGGTGGGGGGAGGGAAATGGCTACACCTTC. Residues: CSVVWWGEGNGYTF.

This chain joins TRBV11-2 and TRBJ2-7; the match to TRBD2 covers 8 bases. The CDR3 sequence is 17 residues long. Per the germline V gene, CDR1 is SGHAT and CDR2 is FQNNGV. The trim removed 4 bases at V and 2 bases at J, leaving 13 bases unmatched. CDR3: CASSSSTWTSPTYEQYF. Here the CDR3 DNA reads TGTGCCAGCAGCTCCTCCACTTGGACTAGCCCAACCTACGAGCAGTACTTC.

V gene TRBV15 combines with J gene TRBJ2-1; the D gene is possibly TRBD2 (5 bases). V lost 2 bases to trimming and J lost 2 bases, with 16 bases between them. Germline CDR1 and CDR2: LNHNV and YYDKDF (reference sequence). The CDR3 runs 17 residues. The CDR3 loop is CATSRPRREKAYNEQFF. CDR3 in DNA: TGTGCCACCAGCAGACCCCGTAGGGAGAAGGCCTACAATGAGCAGTTCTTC.

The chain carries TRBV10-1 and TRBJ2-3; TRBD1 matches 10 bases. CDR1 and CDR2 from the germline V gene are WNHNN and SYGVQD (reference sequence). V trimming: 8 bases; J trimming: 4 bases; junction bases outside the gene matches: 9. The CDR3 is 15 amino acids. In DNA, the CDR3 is TGCGCCAGCCAACTCGGGACAGGGGACTCAGATACGCAGTATTTT. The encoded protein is CASQLGTGDSDTQYF.

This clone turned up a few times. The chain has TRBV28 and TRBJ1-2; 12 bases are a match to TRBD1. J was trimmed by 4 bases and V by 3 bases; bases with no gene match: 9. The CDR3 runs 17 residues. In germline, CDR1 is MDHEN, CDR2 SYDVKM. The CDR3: CASSFPLGTGGSYGYTF. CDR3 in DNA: TGTGCCAGCAGTTTTCCCTTAGGGACAGGGGGCAGCTATGGCTACACCTTC.

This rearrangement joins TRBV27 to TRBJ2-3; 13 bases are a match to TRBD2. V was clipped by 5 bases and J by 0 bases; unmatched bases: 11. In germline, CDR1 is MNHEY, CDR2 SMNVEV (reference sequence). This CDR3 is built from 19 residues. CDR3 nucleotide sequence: TGTGCCAGCAGTAAGTTAGCCGGGACTAGCGGGATAAGCACAGATACGCAGTATTTT. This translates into CASSKLAGTSGISTDTQYF.